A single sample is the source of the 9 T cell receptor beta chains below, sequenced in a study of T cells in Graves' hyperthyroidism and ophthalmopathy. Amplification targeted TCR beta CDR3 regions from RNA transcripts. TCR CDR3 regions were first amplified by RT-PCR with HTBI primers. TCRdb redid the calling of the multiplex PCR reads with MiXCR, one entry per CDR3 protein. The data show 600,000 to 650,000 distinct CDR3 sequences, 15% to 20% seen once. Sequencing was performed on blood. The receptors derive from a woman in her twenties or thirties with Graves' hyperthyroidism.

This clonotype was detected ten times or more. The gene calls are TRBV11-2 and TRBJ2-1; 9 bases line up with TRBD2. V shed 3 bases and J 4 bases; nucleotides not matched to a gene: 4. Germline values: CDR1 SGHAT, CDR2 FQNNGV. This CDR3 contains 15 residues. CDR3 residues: CASSFRSGRYNEQFF. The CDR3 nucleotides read TGTGCCAGCAGCTTCCGTAGCGGGAGATACAATGAGCAGTTCTTC.

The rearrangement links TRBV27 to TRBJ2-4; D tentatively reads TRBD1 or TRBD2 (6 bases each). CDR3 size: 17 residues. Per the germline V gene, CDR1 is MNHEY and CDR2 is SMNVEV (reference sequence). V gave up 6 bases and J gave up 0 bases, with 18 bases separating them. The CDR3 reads CASRRGPLGIAKNIQYF. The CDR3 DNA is TGTGCCAGCAGACGGGGGCCCCTGGGGATAGCCAAAAACATTCAGTACTTC.

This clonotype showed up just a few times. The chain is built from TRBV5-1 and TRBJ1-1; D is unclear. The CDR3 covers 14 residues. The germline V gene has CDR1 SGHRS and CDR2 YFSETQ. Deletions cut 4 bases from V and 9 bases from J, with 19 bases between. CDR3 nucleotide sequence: TGCGCCAGCAGCGGATACGGCACTGGGAGACAAGCTTTCTTT. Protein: CASSGYGTGRQAFF.

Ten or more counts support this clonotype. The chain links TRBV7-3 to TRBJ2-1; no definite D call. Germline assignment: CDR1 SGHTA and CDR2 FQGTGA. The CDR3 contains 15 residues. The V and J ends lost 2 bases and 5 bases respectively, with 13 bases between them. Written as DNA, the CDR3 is TGTGCCAGCAGCTTAGATGGATCGTATAACAATGAGCAGTTCTTC. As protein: CASSLDGSYNNEQFF.

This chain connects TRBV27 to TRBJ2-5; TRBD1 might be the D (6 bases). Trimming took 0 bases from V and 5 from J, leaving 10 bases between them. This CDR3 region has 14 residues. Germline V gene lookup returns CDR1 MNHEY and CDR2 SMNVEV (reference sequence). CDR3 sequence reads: CASSLSPRGETQYF. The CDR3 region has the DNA TGTGCCAGCAGTTTATCCCCTAGGGGGGAGACCCAGTACTTC.

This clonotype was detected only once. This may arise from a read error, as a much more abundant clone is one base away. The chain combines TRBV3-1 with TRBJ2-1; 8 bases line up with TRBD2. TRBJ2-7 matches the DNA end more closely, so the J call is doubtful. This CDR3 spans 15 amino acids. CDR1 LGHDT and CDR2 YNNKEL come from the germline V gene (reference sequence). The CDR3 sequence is CASSQDTSGYNEQYF. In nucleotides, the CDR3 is TGTGCCAGCAGCCAAGACACTAGCGGTTACAATGAGCAGTACTTC.

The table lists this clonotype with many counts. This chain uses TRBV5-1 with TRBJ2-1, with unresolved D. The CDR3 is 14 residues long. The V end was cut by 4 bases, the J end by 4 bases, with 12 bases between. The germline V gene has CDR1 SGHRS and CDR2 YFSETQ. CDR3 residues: CASSPVDSYNEQFF. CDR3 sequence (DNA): TGCGCCAGCAGCCCTGTCGACTCTTACAATGAGCAGTTCTTC.

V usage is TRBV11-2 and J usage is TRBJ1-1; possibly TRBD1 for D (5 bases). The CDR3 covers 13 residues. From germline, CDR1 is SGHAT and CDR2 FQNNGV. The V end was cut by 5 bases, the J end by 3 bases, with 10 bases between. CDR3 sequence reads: CASSTSGYTEAFF. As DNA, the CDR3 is TGTGCCAGCAGCACCTCAGGGTACACTGAAGCTTTCTTT.

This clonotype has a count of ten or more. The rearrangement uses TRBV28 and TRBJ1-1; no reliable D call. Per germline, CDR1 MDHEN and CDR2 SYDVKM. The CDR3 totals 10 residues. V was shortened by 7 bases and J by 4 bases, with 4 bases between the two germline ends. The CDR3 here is CASIGTEAFF. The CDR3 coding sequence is TGTGCCAGCATTGGCACTGAAGCTTTCTTT.